The clone carrying this TCR beta chain was detected only a few times. The library was designed around alpha chains, so this beta chain is a stray read whose abundance carries little weight. This entry is derived from a study of spatial heterogeneity in lung cancer. As for the study in general: As counted in raw reads, each unique TCR and UMI combination appeared more than ten times on average.

Time point defined: sample taken at primary tumor resection. Frozen PBMC, nontumor lung or tumor provided whole RNA, which was sequenced unsorted. Donors were roughly 72 untreated early-stage non-small cell lung cancer patients. CDR3 length equals 13 residues. The V and J ends lost 6 bases and 3 bases, in that order; junction bases with no gene match: 4. CDR1 and CDR2 (germline): SQVTM, ANQGSEA. TCRdb itself ran the 5' RACE reads through MiXCR, one entry per CDR3 protein. The table shows about 13,000 distinct CDR3 sequences, with around 5% occurring only once. The sequencing here drew on lung tumor tissue, taken at surgery. This TCR came from a human donor with early-stage non-small cell lung cancer. The V gene is TRBV29-1, the J gene TRBJ1-4; TRBD1 matches 7 bases. CDR3 sequence: CSVGTEANEKLFF. The CDR3 region has the DNA TGCAGCGTGGGGACAGAGGCTAATGAAAAACTGTTTTTT.